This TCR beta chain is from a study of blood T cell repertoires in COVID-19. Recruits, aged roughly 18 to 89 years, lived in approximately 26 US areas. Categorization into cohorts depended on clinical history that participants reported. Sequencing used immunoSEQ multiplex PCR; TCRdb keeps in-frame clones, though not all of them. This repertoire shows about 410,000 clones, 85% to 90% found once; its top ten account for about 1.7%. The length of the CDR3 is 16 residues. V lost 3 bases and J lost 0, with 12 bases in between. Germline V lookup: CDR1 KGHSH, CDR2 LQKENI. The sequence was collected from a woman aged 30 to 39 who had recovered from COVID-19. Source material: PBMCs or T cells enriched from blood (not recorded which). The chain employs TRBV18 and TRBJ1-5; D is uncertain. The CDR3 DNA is TGTGCCAGCTCACCGCGGCCCAATAGTAGCAATCAGCCCCAGCATTTT. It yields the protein CASSPRPNSSNQPQHF.